This record covers a single T cell receptor (beta chain). Its antigen is not known. This record belongs to a study of T cells in Graves' hyperthyroidism and ophthalmopathy. The germline V and J ends were trimmed by 2 bases and 5 bases, with 9 bases remaining between them. The CDR3 covers 13 residues. CDR1 is LGHDT, CDR2 YNNKEL, per germline (reference sequence). TCR beta CDR3 regions were amplified from RNA. First-round RT-PCR of the TCR CDR3 relied on the HTBI primer set. MiXCR was run by TCRdb on the multiplex PCR reads, yielding one entry per CDR3 protein. Here the sample spans approximately 530,000 distinct CDR3 sequences, over 15% being singletons. Overall study results and limits: Model output signaled ophthalmopathy a median approximately six months ahead of onset. Researchers found most expanded thyroid clonotypes above 0.001 in blood as well. A 13 V-J model separated ophthalmopathy from stable hyperthyroidism.

The rearrangement uses TRBV3-1 and TRBJ1-1; D might be TRBD1 (5 bases). Sequencing input: blood. This receptor was identified in a woman aged 18-30 years with Graves' hyperthyroidism. The CDR3 bases are TGTGCCAGCAGCCAATCGGGACCGACTGAAGCTTTCTTT. It codes for CASSQSGPTEAFF.